This T cell receptor (beta chain) was profiled in a study of blood T cells in healthy people across ages (dated by TCRdb to between 2015 and 2016). About the investigation overall: In model experiments, template switching captured roughly one uniquely barcoded TCR beta cDNA molecule for every two T cells. To track age-related changes in TCR beta repertoire diversity, the study relied on deep sequencing normalized with unique cDNA molecular identifiers. Donors of different ages were randomly distributed across sequencing lanes to avoid experimental bias. The study analyzed two additional independent replicas of 1 million unique cDNA reads from the same blood draw for two donors, one aged 18 to 30 and one aged 80 or older. Donors were grouped into four age groups: young (average 16 years), middle-aged (39), aged (roughly 67) and long-lived (over 80).

The approximately 41 donors, aged 6 to 90 years, were systemically healthy Caucasian individuals from Russia. Each donor gave approximately 10 milliliters of peripheral blood, collected into EDTA-treated Vacutainer tubes. Ficoll-Paque density-gradient centrifugation was used to isolate PBMCs, with at least 6 million per sample. Total RNA, at least 6 micrograms per sample, was extracted from PBMCs with Trizol reagent. The percentages of naive CD45RAhigh/CD27high T cells were determined by flow cytometry on a PBMC aliquot from every donor. Study-level results and caveats: Compared with the aged group, more naive CD4+ T cells, fewer expanded clones and increased TCR diversity were shown by the long-lived group, suggesting age selection. Because profiling used bulk unsorted PBMCs, naive and antigen-experienced compartments could not be compared conclusively. Estimates of total diversity based on one million sequenced T cells were considered lower bounds and underestimates. Because donor CMV infection status was unknown, age-related changes in expanded clonotypes were potentially confounded. As age increased, observed TCR beta diversity per million T cells dropped in a roughly linear way, and a significant reduction was already evident by age about 36. The percentage of naive T cells measured by flow cytometry correlated strongly with observed TCR beta diversity.

The method behind the library was 5' RACE. This sample was sequenced with an Illumina HiSeq 2500. A second PCR of roughly 6 to 11 cycles was run with a J-beta primer mix and a sample-barcoded 5' primer. Each TCR beta cDNA molecule received a unique molecular identifier from a template-switch 5' adaptor carrying 12 random nucleotides. Each sample yielded at least 2.5 million CDR3-containing paired-end reads. All of the RNA was converted into first-strand cDNA using the Mint cDNA synthesis kit, with a TRBC-specific oligonucleotide serving as the primer. After uracil-DNA glycosylase treatment, a first 18-cycle PCR used universal primers M1SS and BC2_uni_R on all cDNA. The original pipeline was this. Normalization of each sample was performed by random selection of 1 million high-quality reads, each carrying a distinct molecular identifier. Instead of being binned into consensus sequences, reads with shared molecular identifiers were discarded. MiTCR, with a Q25 quality threshold and the strictest error-elimination algorithm, was used for CDR3 identification, clonotype clustering and error correction. A nonparametric unseen species model with Euler transformation was used to estimate lower-bound total TCR beta diversity. TCRdb reworked the public reads: Q25 trimming with fastp, MiXCR clone assembly, productive beta chains retained. Rows with a matching CDR3 protein are joined into one entry that keeps the most common DNA and genes. These V and J calls originate from TCRdb's pipeline instead of the authors' own analysis. The table for this sample lists about 1.4 million distinct CDR3 sequences; roughly 59% of them were counted only once. 5% to 7% of the sample comes from the top ten.

The germline V gene specifies LGHNA as CDR1 and YNFKEQ as CDR2. Including the terminal cysteine and phenylalanine, the CDR3 comprises 16 residues. The kept DNA is CDR3 alone, 48 bases in frame from the first base. V loses 1 base of germline sequence and J loses 0 bases, and the interval between the two ends is 10 bases. As regards this clonotype: Which antigen it targets is not known. No much larger clonotype is one base removed from it; base qualities were not supplied.

What was sequenced was blood. This clonotype was obtained from a man aged 18 to 29 in good health. The chain links TRBV4-2 with TRBJ2-4; a confident D gene designation cannot be given. DNA sequence: TGTGCCAGCAGCCAAGGGGCTCCCCTAGCCAAAAACATTCAGTACTTC. It is translated as CASSQGAPLAKNIQYF.